Listed here are 25 T cell receptor beta chains from one sample, sequenced in a study of early T cells in non-severe SARS-CoV-2 infection. TCRdb re-called the 5' RACE reads with MiXCR, one entry per CDR3 protein. The table has over 70,000 distinct CDR3 sequences, around 14% seen once. Sequenced input: whole blood. Receptors originate from an adult who was a healthcare worker with PCR-confirmed SARS-CoV-2 infection or an uninfected control (not recorded which).

The sample holds many counts of this clonotype. The chain has TRBV12-3 or TRBV12-4 and TRBJ2-5; D ambiguous. The CDR3 is 13 residues long. V lost 1 base to trimming and J lost 2 bases, with 5 bases between them. The CDR3 nucleotides are TGTGCCAGCAGTTTAGTGGGTCAAGAGACCCAGTACTTC. It translates to CASSLVGQETQYF.

This clonotype was seen many times. The chain combines TRBV14 with TRBJ2-1, with a possible D match to TRBD2 (5 bases). The CDR3 runs to 13 residues. The ends were cut back, 7 bases at V and 6 bases at J, with 13 bases in the middle. Germline CDR1 reads SGHDN; CDR2 reads FVKESK. The CDR3 reads CASNRVRGNEQFF. For the CDR3, the DNA is TGTGCCAGCAACCGGGTTCGGGGCAATGAGCAGTTCTTC.

This clonotype came up a few times. The chain combines TRBV4-1 with TRBJ1-1; D is perhaps TRBD1 (6 bases). The CDR3 length is 15 residues. The germline V gene encodes CDR1 MGHRA and CDR2 YSYEKL. The V end lost 0 bases, the J end lost 2 bases, and 10 bases lay between the germline ends. The CDR3 DNA sequence: TGCGCCAGCAGCCAAGAACCGGGGGCAAACACTGAAGCTTTCTTT. It encodes CASSQEPGANTEAFF.

This clonotype was counted a few times. This chain connects TRBV14 to TRBJ1-2, with TRBD1 matching over 9 bases. CDR1 and CDR2 from the germline V gene are SGHDN and FVKESK. The CDR3 runs 15 residues. The V and J ends lost 4 bases and 1 base, in that order; junction bases with no gene match: 4. CDR3 bases: TGTGCCAGCAGCCCGACAGGGGGTCGTAACTATGGCTACACCTTC. It yields the protein CASSPTGGRNYGYTF.

This rearrangement joins TRBV28 to TRBJ2-1; D call uncertain. The CDR3 covers 12 residues. Trimming shortened V by 5 bases and J by 9 bases, and 11 bases separated the two germline ends. Germline CDR1 MDHEN, CDR2 SYDVKM. The CDR3 protein is CASSERWSEQFF. DNA for the CDR3: TGTGCCAGCAGTGAGAGGTGGAGTGAGCAGTTCTTC.

This chain links TRBV7-2 with TRBJ2-5; D possibly corresponds to TRBD2 (5 bases). V dropped 6 bases and J dropped 2 bases, with 13 bases sitting between them. Germline assignment: CDR1 SGHTA and CDR2 FQGNSA. The CDR3 has 14 residues. CDR3 loop: CASRVGGSQETQYF. The CDR3 bases are TGTGCCAGCAGGGTCGGAGGATCGCAAGAGACCCAGTACTTC.

This chain connects TRBV7-2 to TRBJ2-7, with D possibly being TRBD1 or TRBD2 (5 bases each). CDR1 SGHTA and CDR2 FQGNSA come from the germline V gene. This CDR3 comprises 16 residues. With 5 bases removed from V and 3 bases from J, the gap between germline ends came to 20 bases. CDR3 DNA: TGTGCCAGCAGCCTTCCACGGGGCCCAGAAGGCTACGAGCAGTACTTC. Translating gives CASSLPRGPEGYEQYF.

This clonotype turned up a few times. V is TRBV4-1 and J is TRBJ2-7; D call uncertain. Germline V lookup: CDR1 MGHRA, CDR2 YSYEKL. The CDR3 extends over 13 amino acids. V was clipped by 2 bases and J by 7 bases, with 12 bases between them. The CDR3 DNA reads TGCGCCAGCAGCCAAACTTCGCCTAAGGAGCAGTACTTC. Protein: CASSQTSPKEQYF.

This clonotype was recorded at least ten times. The chain has TRBV7-9 and TRBJ2-1; D is perhaps TRBD1 or TRBD2 (5 bases each). This CDR3 region has 12 residues. CDR1 is SEHNR and CDR2 is FQNEAQ in the germline V gene (reference sequence). The V and J ends lost 4 bases and 9 bases respectively, with 10 bases between them. The CDR3: CASSSAGGEQFF. In DNA, the CDR3 is TGTGCCAGCAGCTCGGCTGGGGGTGAGCAGTTCTTC.

This clonotype has only a few counts. V is TRBV28 and J is TRBJ2-3; TRBD2 might be the D (6 bases). Germline lookup yields CDR1 MDHEN and CDR2 SYDVKM. The CDR3 covers 15 residues. V was shortened by 7 bases and J by 2 bases, with 16 bases between the two germline ends. The CDR3 spells CASTPGVADTDTQYF. The CDR3 nucleotides read TGTGCCAGCACCCCGGGGGTGGCAGACACAGATACGCAGTATTTT.

The sample holds a few counts of this clonotype. This chain uses TRBV7-8 with TRBJ2-3; possible D gene TRBD2, 5 bases. Germline CDR1 and CDR2: SGHVS and FQNEAQ. Deletions cut 7 bases from V and 6 bases from J, with 11 bases between. The CDR3 length is 12 residues. The CDR3 reads CASNPRGDTQYF. Written as DNA, the CDR3 is TGTGCCAGCAACCCGAGAGGGGATACGCAGTATTTT.

This chain uses TRBV20-1 with TRBJ2-3; D may be TRBD2 (6 bases). CDR1 is DFQATT, CDR2 SNEGSKA, per germline (reference sequence). Trimming took 3 bases from V and 5 from J, leaving 12 bases between them. This CDR3 comprises 13 residues. The CDR3 coding sequence is TGCAGTGCTAGTTCCGGGAGTGTAGATACGCAGTATTTT. Residues: CSASSGSVDTQYF.

This chain links TRBV30 with TRBJ2-1; D unclear. Trimming pared 5 bases from V and 6 bases from J, leaving 11 bases between. Germline V CDR1 and CDR2: GTSNPN, SVGIG (reference sequence). The CDR3 sequence is 12 residues long. The CDR3 DNA reads as TGTGCCTGGGATTACTACGCCAATGAGCAGTTCTTC. It codes for CAWDYYANEQFF.

This clonotype was seen a handful of times. The CDR3 DNA sequence: TGCAGTGCTAGACTAGCGGGAGGGGACACCGGGGAGCTGTTTTTT. This codes for CSARLAGGDTGELFF. The chain is built from TRBV20-1 and TRBJ2-2; the match to TRBD2 covers 12 bases. The V gene end was trimmed by 2 bases and the J gene end by 3 bases; junction bases not matched to a gene: 1. This CDR3 is built from 15 residues. Germline V gene data show CDR1 as DFQATT and CDR2 as SNEGSKA (reference sequence).

This sequence joins TRBV28 and TRBJ2-1; tentatively, D is TRBD2 (6 bases). This CDR3 contains 15 residues. In germline, CDR1 is MDHEN, CDR2 SYDVKM. Trimming stripped 7 bases from V and 0 bases from J, with 13 bases between. The CDR3 reads CASTLGGRSYNEQFF. CDR3 coding DNA: TGTGCCAGCACCTTGGGGGGTCGCTCCTACAATGAGCAGTTCTTC. Based on the CDR3 plus reference TRBV28 and TRBJ2-1, the full variable domain is DVKVTQSSRYLVKRTGEKVFLECVQDMDHENMFWYRQDPGLGLRLIYFSYDVKMKEKGDIPEGYSVSREKKERFSLILESASTNQTSMYLCASTLGGRSYNEQFFGPGTRLTVL.

This clonotype showed up many times. The CDR3 DNA reads as TGCAGCGTTGAACGGGAGGGGTTTAGGATGAACACTGAAGCTTTCTTT. This sequence encodes CSVEREGFRMNTEAFF. The V call is TRBV29-1, the J call TRBJ1-1, with D tentatively TRBD1 (5 bases). This CDR3 comprises 16 residues. Germline CDR1 SQVTM, CDR2 ANQGSEA. Trimming left V 2 bases short and J 0 bases short, with 16 bases between. The complete variable domain, with remaining parts taken from reference TRBV29-1 and TRBJ1-1, reads SAVISQKPSRDICQRGTSLTIQCQVDSQVTMMFWYRQQPGQSLTLIATANQGSEATYESGFVIDKFPISRPNLTFSTLTVSNMSPEDSSIYLCSVEREGFRMNTEAFFGQGTRLTVV.

This clonotype has more than one count but fewer than ten. The chain is built from TRBV20-1 and TRBJ2-1, with 10 bases matching TRBD2. The CDR3 consists of 18 residues. The V gene end was trimmed by 3 bases and the J gene end by 10 bases; junction bases not matched to a gene: 21. Germline CDR1 and CDR2: DFQATT and SNEGSKA (reference sequence). CDR3 residues: CSASSGLAGVWAVKEQFF. As DNA, the CDR3 is TGCAGTGCTAGTTCTGGGCTAGCGGGGGTTTGGGCGGTTAAGGAGCAGTTCTTC.

The rearrangement joins TRBV12-3 or TRBV12-4 to TRBJ1-1; D may be TRBD1 (6 bases). The CDR3 extends over 14 amino acids. V was clipped by 6 bases and J by 1 base, with 12 bases between them. CDR3 protein: CASRYPGQNTEAFF. CDR3 DNA sequence: TGTGCCAGCAGGTACCCGGGACAGAACACTGAAGCTTTCTTT.

This clonotype was observed a handful of times. This chain connects TRBV5-1 to TRBJ2-7; TRBD1 is a possible D gene (6 bases). Germline CDR1 and CDR2: SGHRS and YFSETQ. The CDR3 has 15 residues. V dropped 0 bases and J dropped 6 bases, with 16 bases sitting between them. DNA for the CDR3: TGCGCCAGCAGCTTGGAAGGGGGAGAAACCCCCGAGCAGTACTTC. Its protein product is CASSLEGGETPEQYF.

The table lists this clonotype with many counts. J is TRBJ1-1 and V is TRBV7-9, with D hard to call. The V end lost 6 bases, the J end lost 1 base, and 6 bases lay between the germline ends. CDR1 and CDR2 from the germline V gene are SEHNR and FQNEAQ (reference sequence). This CDR3 region has 12 residues. The CDR3, as DNA: TGTGCCAGCAGGTCGGGGAACACTGAAGCTTTCTTT. It codes for CASRSGNTEAFF.

There are a few counts of this clonotype. V gene TRBV28 combines with J gene TRBJ1-1; possible D gene TRBD1, 6 bases. Germline V gene data show CDR1 as MDHEN and CDR2 as SYDVKM. V gave up 7 bases and J gave up 2 bases, with 11 bases separating them. The CDR3 extends over 13 amino acids. CDR3 in DNA: TGTGCCAGCAAGAACAGGGTCAACACTGAAGCTTTCTTT. It encodes CASKNRVNTEAFF.

V usage is TRBV6-5 and J usage is TRBJ2-3; possibly TRBD1 for D (6 bases). The V and J ends lost 8 bases and 4 bases respectively, with 22 bases between them. The germline V gene encodes CDR1 MNHEY and CDR2 SVGAGI. This CDR3 contains 16 residues. CDR3 protein: CASRKTHGDKADTQYF. Written as DNA, the CDR3 is TGTGCCAGCCGCAAGACCCACGGGGACAAGGCAGATACGCAGTATTTT.

V usage is TRBV25-1 and J usage is TRBJ1-1; D may be TRBD1 (5 bases). Trimming took off 8 bases at V and 4 bases at J, with 14 bases between the two ends. The germline V gene encodes CDR1 MGHDK and CDR2 SYGVNS. The length of the CDR3 is 13 residues. CDR3: CASPPAGCTEAFF. DNA for the CDR3: TGTGCCAGCCCCCCGGCAGGGTGCACTGAAGCTTTCTTT.

In this sample, this clonotype turned up many times. The chain employs TRBV14 and TRBJ2-2; perhaps TRBD2 as D (5 bases). Germline CDR1 is SGHDN and CDR2 is FVKESK. Trimming pared 6 bases from V and 6 bases from J, leaving 11 bases between. The CDR3 totals 13 residues. The chain's CDR3 is CASRNSGAGELFF. CDR3 DNA: TGTGCCAGCAGGAACAGCGGCGCCGGGGAGCTGTTTTTT.

This clonotype was detected only a few times. The chain carries TRBV29-1 and TRBJ1-2; no clear D. V was trimmed by 6 bases and J by 6 bases, leaving 17 bases between them. This CDR3 has 13 residues. Germline CDR1 and CDR2: SQVTM and ANQGSEA. CDR3 coding DNA: TGCAGCGTCCCGACTTCACCCCGGGATGGCTACACCTTC. This gives the protein CSVPTSPRDGYTF.